Below are 28 T cell receptor beta chains sequenced from a single sample in a study of T cell responses to AZD1222 COVID-19 vaccine. Sequencing was performed with immunoSEQ multiplex PCR; in TCRdb, only in-frame clones are kept and a portion is missing. The repertoire has 130,000 or so clones, about 93% of them found once; the top ten carry approximately 4%. Sequences were derived from peripheral blood, sampled 28 days after the second AZD1222 dose. The receptors shown here come from an adult who received the AZD1222 COVID-19 vaccine.

This chain joins TRBV7-8 and TRBJ2-1; D unresolved. The CDR3 spans 16 residues. Germline V gene sequence: CDR1 SGHVS, CDR2 FQNEAQ. The ends were cut back, 1 base at V and 0 bases at J, with 10 bases in the middle. The CDR3 loop is CASSLVVLSSYNEQFF. CDR3 in DNA: TGTGCCAGCAGCTTAGTTGTCCTCAGCTCCTACAATGAGCAGTTCTTC. Variable domain in full (rest from reference TRBV7-8 and TRBJ2-1): GAGVSQSPRYKVAKRGQDVALRCDPISGHVSLFWYQQALGQGPEFLTYFQNEAQLDKSGLPSDRFFAERPEGSVSTLKIQRTQQEDSAVYLCASSLVVLSSYNEQFFGPGTRLTVL.

This chain connects TRBV4-2 to TRBJ2-7; 7 bases map to TRBD1. The V and J ends lost 3 bases and 0 bases, in that order; junction bases with no gene match: 8. Germline values: CDR1 LGHNA, CDR2 YNFKEQ. This CDR3 region has 16 residues. The CDR3 region is CASSQAQGTPSYEQYF. CDR3 DNA sequence: TGTGCCAGCAGCCAGGCACAGGGGACACCCTCCTACGAGCAGTACTTC.

The V and J genes are TRBV5-6 and TRBJ2-7; 8 nucleotides match TRBD2. V lost 1 base and J lost 2; bases outside the gene matches: 2. In germline, CDR1 is SGHDT, CDR2 YYEEEE. The CDR3 runs 14 residues. The CDR3 DNA follows: TGTGCCAGCAGCTTGACTAGCGGTGCCTACGAGCAGTACTTC. Protein product: CASSLTSGAYEQYF.

This chain joins TRBV7-6 and TRBJ1-1, with D unresolved. The CDR3 spans 12 residues. V lost 6 bases to trimming and J lost 3 bases, with 8 bases between them. Germline assignment: CDR1 SGHVS and CDR2 FNYEAQ. The CDR3, as DNA: TGTGCCAGCAGTCCCTCTCACACTGAAGCTTTCTTT. It yields the protein CASSPSHTEAFF.

J is TRBJ1-1 and V is TRBV4-2; 8 positions agree with TRBD1. The germline V gene has CDR1 LGHNA and CDR2 YNFKEQ. The CDR3 totals 15 residues. With V trimmed by 5 bases and J by 2 bases, 7 bases remained unmatched. For the CDR3, the DNA is TGTGCCAGCAGCAGCCCGACAGGGGAAAACACTGAAGCTTTCTTT. Amino acid sequence: CASSSPTGENTEAFF.

The rearrangement uses TRBV19 and TRBJ1-2; TRBD1 aligns across 8 bases. Germline assignment: CDR1 LNHDA and CDR2 SQIVND (reference sequence). CDR3 length equals 17 residues. Germline trimming cut 9 bases from V and 6 bases from J; bases unmatched to any gene: 21. CDR3 loop: CASYSGPGQAFFDGYTF. CDR3 sequence (DNA): TGTGCCAGCTACTCGGGCCCGGGACAGGCTTTTTTTGATGGCTACACCTTC. Filled out from reference TRBV19 and TRBJ1-2, the complete variable domain reads DGGITQSPKYLFRKEGQNVTLSCEQNLNHDAMYWYRQDPGQGLRLIYYSQIVNDFQKGDIAEGYSVSREKKESFPLTVTSAQKNPTAFYLCASYSGPGQAFFDGYTFGSGTRLTVV.

This chain joins TRBV3-1 (or the pseudogene TRBV3-2) and TRBJ2-7, with 7 bases lining up with TRBD1. Germline V gives CDR1 LGHDT, CDR2 YNNKEL (reference sequence). Losses at the gene ends were 3 bases for V and 2 bases for J; bases not matched to a gene: 7. The CDR3 loop spans 15 amino acids. The DNA of the CDR3 is TGTGCCAGCAGCCACCAGGACAGGCCACCCTACGAGCAGTACTTC. This encodes CASSHQDRPPYEQYF.

This chain joins TRBV28 and TRBJ1-5; D ambiguous. CDR1 and CDR2 (germline): MDHEN, SYDVKM. V was cut by 7 bases and J by 2 bases, with 6 bases left in between. This CDR3 spans 12 amino acids. The CDR3 here is CASKPGNQPQHF. For the CDR3, the DNA is TGTGCCAGCAAGCCGGGCAATCAGCCCCAGCATTTT.

This clone appeared a single time. This sequence joins TRBV7-2 and TRBJ2-3; TRBD2 aligns across 14 bases. Germline V CDR1 and CDR2: SGHTA, FQGNSA. J gave up 6 bases and V 4 bases, and 0 bases lay outside the gene matches. The CDR3 runs to 14 residues. The CDR3 region has the DNA TGTGCCAGCAGCTGGACTAGCGGGGGGGATACGCAGTATTTT. This translates into CASSWTSGGDTQYF.

V and J are TRBV5-5 and TRBJ1-3; D gene uncertain. Trimming cost V 0 bases and J 2 bases, with 9 bases left between them. The CDR3 contains 15 residues. Germline V CDR1 and CDR2: SGHKS, YYEKEE (reference sequence). The DNA of the CDR3 is TGTGCCAGCAGCTTGGAACCGGGGACTGGAAACACCATATATTTT. Amino acid sequence: CASSLEPGTGNTIYF.

This clone was picked up one time. This sequence joins TRBV10-3 and TRBJ1-5, with D perhaps matching TRBD1 (6 bases). The V end was cut by 10 bases, the J end by 8 bases, with 21 bases between. The germline V gene encodes CDR1 ENHRY and CDR2 SYGVKD. The CDR3 runs to 14 residues. The CDR3 reads CATGGGRGEEPQHF. The DNA of the CDR3 is TGTGCCACCGGAGGGGGACGGGGCGAAGAGCCCCAGCATTTT.

The chain combines TRBV5-1 with TRBJ2-2; D call uncertain. The V gene's germline CDR1 is SGHRS and CDR2 YFSETQ. Trimming shortened V by 1 base and J by 5 bases, and 12 bases separated the two germline ends. CDR3 length: 15 amino acids. The DNA for the CDR3 is TGCGCCAGCAGCTTGTTTGGCAGCTCGACCGGGGAGCTGTTTTTT. Protein product: CASSLFGSSTGELFF.

J is TRBJ1-5 and V is TRBV6-2 or TRBV6-3; 8 bases map to TRBD1. With V trimmed by 4 bases and J by 5 bases, 13 bases remained unmatched. This CDR3 is built from 17 residues. CDR1 and CDR2 from the germline V gene are MNHEY and SVGEGT. The CDR3 loop is CASSFYMQGARDQPQHF. In nucleotides, the CDR3 is TGTGCCAGCAGTTTTTATATGCAGGGGGCTCGAGATCAGCCCCAGCATTTT.

The chain uses TRBV28 and TRBJ1-1; D not resolved. V was pared by 3 bases and J by 1 base, with 9 bases between. This CDR3 contains 14 residues. Germline-derived CDR1 and CDR2 are MDHEN and SYDVKM. The CDR3 protein is CASSFSPRNTEAFF. CDR3 sequence (DNA): TGTGCCAGCAGTTTCAGCCCGAGGAACACTGAAGCTTTCTTT.

The gene calls are TRBV3-1 (or the pseudogene TRBV3-2) and TRBJ2-2; the D gene is possibly TRBD1 (5 bases). The CDR3 covers 16 residues. Germline loops: CDR1 LGHDT, CDR2 YNNKEL (reference sequence). V lost 1 base and J 7 bases, leaving 16 bases between the germline ends. For the CDR3, the DNA is TGTGCCAGCAGCCAAGTAGGAGTAGGGGCCTACGGGGAGCTGTTTTTT. This encodes CASSQVGVGAYGELFF.

The chain combines TRBV11-2 with TRBJ1-6; 7 bases agree with TRBD1. This CDR3 region has 14 residues. After removal of 10 bases from V and 4 bases from J, the junction contained 7 bases not matched to a gene. Germline CDR1 reads SGHAT; CDR2 reads FQNNGV. CDR3 amino acids: CAIAPGQYNSPLHF. For the CDR3, the DNA is TGTGCCATCGCACCGGGACAGTATAATTCACCCCTCCACTTT.

The V call is TRBV5-8, the J call TRBJ1-2; D might be TRBD1 (5 bases). The CDR3 is 14 residues long. The V and J ends lost 7 bases and 3 bases respectively, with 16 bases between them. The germline gives CDR1 SGHTS, CDR2 YDEGEE. The CDR3 nucleotides read TGTGCCAGCCTCCCCGTGGGGCAAGACTATGGCTACACCTTC. It translates to CASLPVGQDYGYTF.

The gene calls are TRBV12-5 and TRBJ1-1, with D maybe TRBD1 (6 bases). This CDR3 contains 15 residues. Germline V lookup: CDR1 LGHNT, CDR2 FRNRAP. Trimming stripped 6 bases from V and 11 bases from J, with 25 bases between. CDR3 protein: CASGPLGDLPQGAFF. DNA for the CDR3: TGTGCTAGTGGCCCATTAGGGGATCTACCGCAGGGGGCTTTCTTT.

CDR3 DNA sequence: TGCGCCAGCAGCCAAGATTCGCAGGGCGACACTGAAGCTTTCTTT. Protein sequence: CASSQDSQGDTEAFF. The rearrangement uses TRBV4-3 and TRBJ1-1; a weak D match, TRBD1 (5 bases). This CDR3 has 15 residues. The V end was cut by 0 bases, the J end by 3 bases, with 11 bases between. CDR1 is LGHNA and CDR2 is YSLEER in the germline V gene.

The V and J genes are TRBV5-1 and TRBJ1-3; D is unclear. Trimming pared 3 bases from V and 0 bases from J, leaving 7 bases between. Germline CDR1 is SGHRS and CDR2 is YFSETQ. The CDR3 contains 14 residues. The CDR3 reads CASSWDASGNTIYF. The CDR3 nucleotides read TGCGCCAGCAGCTGGGATGCCTCTGGAAACACCATATATTTT.

This clone was counted a single time. The chain combines TRBV5-1 with TRBJ2-1, with 10 nucleotides matching TRBD2. This CDR3 is built from 18 residues. Germline CDR1 SGHRS, CDR2 YFSETQ. The ends lost 2 bases at V and 1 base at J; junction bases unmatched: 9. This CDR3 is CASSFPSGRLGSYNEQFF. The CDR3 DNA follows: TGCGCCAGCAGCTTCCCTAGCGGGAGATTAGGATCCTACAATGAGCAGTTCTTC.

The chain couples TRBV7-9 to TRBJ1-2; a possible D gene is TRBD1 (5 bases). There are 14 residues in the CDR3. Germline CDR1 is SEHNR and CDR2 is FQNEAQ (reference sequence). With 7 bases removed from V and 2 bases from J, the gap between germline ends came to 14 bases. CDR3 in amino acids: CASTPGLWNYGYTF. For the CDR3, the DNA is TGTGCCAGCACCCCAGGGTTGTGGAACTATGGCTACACCTTC.

This rearrangement joins TRBV7-8 to TRBJ1-1; the D is unclear. The CDR3 totals 14 residues. The V and J ends lost 0 bases and 4 bases respectively, with 9 bases between them. Germline V lookup: CDR1 SGHVS, CDR2 FQNEAQ. CDR3 loop: CASSLATGRTEAFF. For the CDR3, the DNA is TGTGCCAGCAGCTTAGCGACGGGCCGCACTGAAGCTTTCTTT.

The chain is built from TRBV14 and TRBJ1-2; 7 bases are a match to TRBD1. The CDR3 has 15 amino acids. Per germline, CDR1 SGHDN and CDR2 FVKESK. The V segment lost 4 bases and the J segment 6 bases; nucleotides outside the gene matches: 11. Here the CDR3 reads CASSPTGVHRNGYTF. CDR3 in DNA: TGTGCCAGCAGCCCCACAGGGGTTCATCGAAATGGCTACACCTTC.

V usage is TRBV15 and J usage is TRBJ1-4; the D is unclear. Germline V CDR1 and CDR2: LNHNV, YYDKDF (reference sequence). Trimming stripped 2 bases from V and 0 bases from J, with 16 bases between. This CDR3 region has 18 residues. CDR3 residues: CATSRPPTDRSTNEKLFF. DNA for the CDR3: TGTGCCACCAGCAGACCCCCAACCGACCGCTCAACTAATGAAAAACTGTTTTTT. Full variable domain (rest looked up from reference TRBV15 and TRBJ1-4): DAMVIQNPRYQVTQFGKPVTLSCSQTLNHNVMYWYQQKSSQAPKLLFHYYDKDFNNEADTPDNFQSRRPNTSFCFLDIRSPGLGDTAMYLCATSRPPTDRSTNEKLFFGSGTQLSVL.

The genes are TRBV19 and TRBJ1-1; D call uncertain. Between the trimmed V and J ends, which lost 4 bases and 10 bases, there was a span of 10 bases. Germline V gives CDR1 LNHDA, CDR2 SQIVND (reference sequence). The CDR3 is 11 residues long. The CDR3 DNA is TGTGCCAGTAGTACTGGCGGAACAGCTTTCTTT. This sequence encodes CASSTGGTAFF.

The chain couples TRBV5-4 to TRBJ1-1, with 7 positions matching TRBD1. V lost 3 bases and J lost 7; bases outside the gene matches: 9. The CDR3 contains 14 residues. Per germline, CDR1 SGHNT and CDR2 YYREEE (reference sequence). In DNA, the CDR3 is TGTGCCAGCAGCTCCACAGGGGAAAGGGGTGAAGCTTTCTTT. It yields the protein CASSSTGERGEAFF.

V usage is TRBV15 and J usage is TRBJ2-6; tentatively, D is TRBD2 (5 bases). V lost 0 bases, J lost 0 bases, and 9 bases lay in between. The CDR3 extends over 17 amino acids. Germline V gene lookup returns CDR1 LNHNV and CDR2 YYDKDF (reference sequence). The CDR3, as DNA: TGTGCCACCAGCAGAGAGGGAGCCGCCTCTGGGGCCAACGTCCTGACTTTC. It codes for CATSREGAASGANVLTF.